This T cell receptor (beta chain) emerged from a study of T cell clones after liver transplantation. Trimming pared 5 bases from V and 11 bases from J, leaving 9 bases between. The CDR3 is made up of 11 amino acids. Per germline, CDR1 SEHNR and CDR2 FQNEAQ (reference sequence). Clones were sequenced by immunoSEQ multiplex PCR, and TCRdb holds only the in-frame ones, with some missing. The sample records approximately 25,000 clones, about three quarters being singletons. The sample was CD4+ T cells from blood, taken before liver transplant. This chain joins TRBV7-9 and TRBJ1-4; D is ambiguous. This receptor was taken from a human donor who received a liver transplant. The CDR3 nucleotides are TGTGCCAGCAGCAACCAGTACAAACTGTTTTTT. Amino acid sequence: CASSNQYKLFF.